The 2 T cell receptor beta chains in this list originate from one sample, sequenced in a study of cytomegalovirus exposure and HLA in healthy donors (dated by TCRdb to the late 2010s). Library prep was done by the immunoSEQ multiplex PCR assay. The table comes from immuneACCESS by way of TCRdb, which keeps in-frame sequences with V and J called. Part of the clones is missing from these tables; in studies checked, under half for an unresolved V gene and the rest for unknown reasons. The sample records fewer than 200,000 clones, about 85% of which are singletons. The top ten clones comprise approximately 15% of the sample. The source material was PBMCs. Receptor source: a man aged 18 to 30 in good health and CMV-seropositive.

For the CDR3, the DNA is TGTGCCAGCAGCTTAGACCGCTCGGATGGCTACACCTTC. It specifies CASSLDRSDGYTF. The V call is TRBV11-3, the J call TRBJ1-2; D gene unclear. Trimming left V 0 bases short and J 6 bases short, with 8 bases between. The CDR3 contains 13 residues. Germline assignment: CDR1 SGHNT and CDR2 YENEEA.

The V and J genes are TRBV5-1 and TRBJ2-3; the match to TRBD2 covers 11 bases. CDR3 length equals 15 residues. Germline CDR1 is SGHRS and CDR2 is YFSETQ. J was trimmed by 5 bases and V by 5 bases; bases with no gene match: 7. The CDR3 loop is CASRISGGAEDTQYF. The CDR3 DNA reads TGCGCCAGCAGAATTAGCGGGGGGGCAGAAGATACGCAGTATTTT.